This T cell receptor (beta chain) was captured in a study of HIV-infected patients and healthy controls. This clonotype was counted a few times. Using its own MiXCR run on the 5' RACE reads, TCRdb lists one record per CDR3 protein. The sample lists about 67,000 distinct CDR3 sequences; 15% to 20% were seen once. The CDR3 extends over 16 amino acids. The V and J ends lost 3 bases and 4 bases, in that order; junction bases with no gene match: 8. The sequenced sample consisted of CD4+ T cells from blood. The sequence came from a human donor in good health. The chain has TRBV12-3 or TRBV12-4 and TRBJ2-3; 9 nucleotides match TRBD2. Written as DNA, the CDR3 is TGTGCCAGCAGTTTTACGTACGGACTAGCGCCAGATACGCAGTATTTT. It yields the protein CASSFTYGLAPDTQYF.